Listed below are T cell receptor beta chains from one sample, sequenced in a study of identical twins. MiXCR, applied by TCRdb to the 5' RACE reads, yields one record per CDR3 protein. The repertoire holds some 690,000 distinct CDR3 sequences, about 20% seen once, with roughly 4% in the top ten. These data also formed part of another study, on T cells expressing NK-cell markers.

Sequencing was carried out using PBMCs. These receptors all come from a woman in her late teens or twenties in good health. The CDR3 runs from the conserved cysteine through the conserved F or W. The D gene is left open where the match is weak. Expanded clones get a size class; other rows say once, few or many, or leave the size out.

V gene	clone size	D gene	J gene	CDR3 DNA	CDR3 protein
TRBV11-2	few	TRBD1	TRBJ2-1	TGTGCCAGCAGCGGGACAGGGTTTGAGCAGTTCTTC	CASSGTGFEQFF
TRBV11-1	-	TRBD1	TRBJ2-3	TGTGCCAGCAGCTTAGTCCCAGGGGGAAGCACAGATACGCAGTATTTT	CASSLVPGGSTDTQYF
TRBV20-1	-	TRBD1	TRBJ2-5	TGCAGTGCTAGAGAAATAGGGACAGACATATATCCCCAGTACTTC	CSAREIGTDIYPQYF
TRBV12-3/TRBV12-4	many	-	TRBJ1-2	TGTGCCAGCAGTTTAAAGGAGGTCTATGGCTACACCTTC	CASSLKEVYGYTF
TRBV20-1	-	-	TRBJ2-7	TGCAGTGCTAGTGACCCCACCGTGGGTCCTTACGAGCAGTACTTC	CSASDPTVGPYEQYF
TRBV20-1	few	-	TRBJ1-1	TGCAGTGCTAGCTGGGGACCCCAAAAGACTGAAGCTTTCTTT	CSASWGPQKTEAFF
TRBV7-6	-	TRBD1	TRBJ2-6	TGTGCCAGCAGCTTTGGGACAGGGGGCGATGGGGCCAACGTCCTGACTTTC	CASSFGTGGDGANVLTF
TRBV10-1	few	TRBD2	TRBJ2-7	TGCGCCAGCAGTGAGCCGGGACTAGGGTACGAGCAGTACTTC	CASSEPGLGYEQYF
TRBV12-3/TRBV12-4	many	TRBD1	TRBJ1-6	TGTGCCAGCAGCCCCGGGACAGGGTCACCCCTCCACTTT	CASSPGTGSPLHF
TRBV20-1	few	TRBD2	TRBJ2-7	TGCAGTGCTAGCCCTCGGCCCGGGGGGAGGCTACGAACCTACGAGCAGTACTTC	CSASPRPGGRLRTYEQYF
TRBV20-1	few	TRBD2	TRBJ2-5	TGCAGTGCGCTGGGACTAGGGGAGACCCAGTACTTC	CSALGLGETQYF
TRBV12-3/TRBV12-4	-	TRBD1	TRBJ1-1	TGTGCCAGCAGTCTGACAGGGGGCTTTGCTGAAGCTTTCTTT	CASSLTGGFAEAFF
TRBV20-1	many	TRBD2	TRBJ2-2	TGCAGTGCTAGAAGGACTAGTCGGGGCGGGGAGCTGTTTTTT	CSARRTSRGGELFF
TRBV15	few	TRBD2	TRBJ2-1	TGTGCCACCAGCAGAGTTGATAGCGGGTTAAATGAGCAGTTCTTC	CATSRVDSGLNEQFF
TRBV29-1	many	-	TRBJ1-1	TGCAGCGTCCACAACAGGGCCACTGAAGCTTTCTTT	CSVHNRATEAFF
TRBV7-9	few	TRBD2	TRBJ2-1	TGTGCCAGCAGCCCAAGGAGACTAGCGGGAGCGAATGAGCAGTTCTTC	CASSPRRLAGANEQFF
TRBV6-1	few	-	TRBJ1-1	TGTGCCAGCAGTAATACTTTGAACACTGAAGCTTTCTTT	CASSNTLNTEAFF
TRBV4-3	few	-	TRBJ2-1	TGCGCCAGCAGCCAAGCTCTAACCAGCTCCTACAATGAGCAGTTCTTC	CASSQALTSSYNEQFF
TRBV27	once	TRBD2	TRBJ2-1	TGTGCCAGCAGTTCACGAGCCGGGACTAAATACAATGAGCAGTTCTTC	CASSSRAGTKYNEQFF
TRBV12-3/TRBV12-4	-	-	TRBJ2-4	TGTGCCAGCAGTTTAAATCGCCGGGACATTCAGTACTTC	CASSLNRRDIQYF
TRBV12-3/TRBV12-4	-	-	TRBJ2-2	TGTGCCAGCAGTTTGGTGACAGGACGGACCGGGGAGCTGTTTTTT	CASSLVTGRTGELFF
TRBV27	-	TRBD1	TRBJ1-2	TGTGCCAGCAGTACCCTCCGGGACAGGGGCGGCTACACCTTC	CASSTLRDRGGYTF
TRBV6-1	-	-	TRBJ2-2	TGTGCCAGCAGCGGGGGAAGGTACACCGGGGAGCTGTTTTTT	CASSGGRYTGELFF
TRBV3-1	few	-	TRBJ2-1	TGTGCCAGCAGCCCCAATGAGCAGTTCTTC	CASSPNEQFF
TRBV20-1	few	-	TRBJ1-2	TGCAGTGCTAGAGATGGGGCTCTACAGACGGGTGGCTACACCTTC	CSARDGALQTGGYTF
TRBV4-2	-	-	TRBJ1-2	TGTGCCAGCAGCCAAGATCTAAAGCTTGGCTACACCTTC	CASSQDLKLGYTF
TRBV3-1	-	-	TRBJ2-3	TGTGCCAGCAGCCAAGATAACGGCGATACGCAGTATTTT	CASSQDNGDTQYF
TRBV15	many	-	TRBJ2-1	TGTGCCACCAGCAGGGGGAGCTCCTACAATGAGCAGTTCTTC	CATSRGSSYNEQFF
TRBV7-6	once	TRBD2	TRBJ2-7	TGTGCCAGCAGCCTTGACCCAGCGGGGGTCTACGAGCAGTACTTC	CASSLDPAGVYEQYF
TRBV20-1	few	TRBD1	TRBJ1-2	TGCAGTGCTGACCTGGACAGGGCCAGCTATGGCTACACCTTC	CSADLDRASYGYTF
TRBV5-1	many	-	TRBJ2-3	TGCGCCAGCAGCTTGGAGGAGGATACGCAGTATTTT	CASSLEEDTQYF
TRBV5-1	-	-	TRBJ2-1	TGCGCCAGCAGCTTGACCATAAGCTCCTACAATGAGCAGTTCTTC	CASSLTISSYNEQFF
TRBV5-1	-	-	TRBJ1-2	TGCGCCAGCAGCTTGGCCAACACAAACTATGGCTACACCTTC	CASSLANTNYGYTF
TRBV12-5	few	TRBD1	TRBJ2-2	TGTGCTAGTCGATATGACAGGGTCGGCACCGGGGAGCTGTTTTTT	CASRYDRVGTGELFF
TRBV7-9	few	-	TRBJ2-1	TGTGCCAGCAGGCCGCCAGCTGGGTCCTACAATGAGCAGTTCTTC	CASRPPAGSYNEQFF
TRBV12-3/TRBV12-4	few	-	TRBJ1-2	TGTGCCAGCAGTTTTCTCAGATCTAACTATGGCTACACCTTC	CASSFLRSNYGYTF
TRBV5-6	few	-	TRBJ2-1	TGTGCCAGCAGCCAGGGACACCAGACCGATCAACAGTTCTTC	CASSQGHQTDQQFF
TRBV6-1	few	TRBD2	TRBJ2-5	TGTGCCAGCAGCCCCACTGGCGGGGGGGCGGGGCGGGAGACCCAGTACTTC	CASSPTGGGAGRETQYF
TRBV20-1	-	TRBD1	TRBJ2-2	TGCAGTGCAGAGACAGGGAAGGGCACCGGGGAGCTGTTTTTT	CSAETGKGTGELFF
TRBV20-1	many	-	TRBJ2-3	TGCAGTGCTAGTGGGGAAACTCGACCAGATACGCAGTATTTT	CSASGETRPDTQYF
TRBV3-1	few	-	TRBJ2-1	TGTGCCAGCAGCCAATTCGACCGTAATGAGCAGTTCTTC	CASSQFDRNEQFF
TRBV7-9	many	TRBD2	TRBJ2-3	TGTGCCAGCAGCCCGACTAGCGGTGGTACAGATACGCAGTATTTT	CASSPTSGGTDTQYF
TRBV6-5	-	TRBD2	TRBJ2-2	TGTGCCAGCAGTTACTCGGTCTGGACCAGCGGGGGGAACACCGGGGAGCTGTTTTTT	CASSYSVWTSGGNTGELFF
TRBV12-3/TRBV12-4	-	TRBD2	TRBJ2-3	TGTGCCAGCAGTTTTCCGGCTAGCGGGATTGCAGACCCGGTCACAGATACGCAGTATTTT	CASSFPASGIADPVTDTQYF
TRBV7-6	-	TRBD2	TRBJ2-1	TGTGCCAGCAGCTGGACCTGGACTAGCCGTAACAATGAGCAGTTCTTC	CASSWTWTSRNNEQFF
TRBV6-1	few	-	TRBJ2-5	TGTGCCAGCAGGCCAGGGACGAGGGAGACCCAGTACTTC	CASRPGTRETQYF
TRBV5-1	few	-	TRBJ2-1	TGCGCCAGCCGTAACAGATACAATGAGCAGTTCTTC	CASRNRYNEQFF
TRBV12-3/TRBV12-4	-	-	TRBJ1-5	TGTGCCAGCAGTTCACGGGGCAGATCAGCCCCAGCATTT	CASSSRGRSAPAF
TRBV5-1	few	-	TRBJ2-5	TGCGCCAGCAGCATCGGACCCCAAGAGACCCAGTACTTC	CASSIGPQETQYF
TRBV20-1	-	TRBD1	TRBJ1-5	TGCAGTGCTAGGAAGACAGGGTATAGCAATCAGCCCCAGCATTTT	CSARKTGYSNQPQHF
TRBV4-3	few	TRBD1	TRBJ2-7	TGCGCCAGCAGCCAAGACCATACAGGACAGGCGTACGGTCAGTACTTC	CASSQDHTGQAYGQYF
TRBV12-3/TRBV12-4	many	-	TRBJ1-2	TGTGCCAGCAGTTTACTGGACCGAACCCCCTATGGCTACACCTTC	CASSLLDRTPYGYTF
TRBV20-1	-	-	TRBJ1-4	TGCAGTGCCAAGGGGGATGCAACTAATGAAAAACTGTTTTTT	CSAKGDATNEKLFF